This T cell receptor (beta chain) was sequenced during a study of blood T cell repertoires in COVID-19. Study-level information: In each case, the material was cDNA or gDNA derived from T cells, B-cell-depleted T cells, or PBMCs.

It was during active infection that Seattle patients were enrolled and then longitudinally followed. Method: immunoSEQ multiplex PCR; TCRdb's copy keeps in-frame clones and lacks some. Of tens of thousands of clones in the sample, about 83% were seen once. CDR1 and CDR2 from the germline V gene are SGDLS and YYNGEE. V was cut by 0 bases and J by 2 bases, with 16 bases left in between. The CDR3 sequence is 17 residues long. Material for sequencing was peripheral blood. The receptor was isolated from a woman aged 60-75 years with COVID-19, enrolled during active disease. The chain carries TRBV9 and TRBJ2-3; D gene uncertain. This chain's CDR3 is CASSVGGGYSATDTQYF. The CDR3 coding sequence is TGTGCCAGCAGCGTAGGAGGTGGTTACTCGGCCACAGATACGCAGTATTTT.